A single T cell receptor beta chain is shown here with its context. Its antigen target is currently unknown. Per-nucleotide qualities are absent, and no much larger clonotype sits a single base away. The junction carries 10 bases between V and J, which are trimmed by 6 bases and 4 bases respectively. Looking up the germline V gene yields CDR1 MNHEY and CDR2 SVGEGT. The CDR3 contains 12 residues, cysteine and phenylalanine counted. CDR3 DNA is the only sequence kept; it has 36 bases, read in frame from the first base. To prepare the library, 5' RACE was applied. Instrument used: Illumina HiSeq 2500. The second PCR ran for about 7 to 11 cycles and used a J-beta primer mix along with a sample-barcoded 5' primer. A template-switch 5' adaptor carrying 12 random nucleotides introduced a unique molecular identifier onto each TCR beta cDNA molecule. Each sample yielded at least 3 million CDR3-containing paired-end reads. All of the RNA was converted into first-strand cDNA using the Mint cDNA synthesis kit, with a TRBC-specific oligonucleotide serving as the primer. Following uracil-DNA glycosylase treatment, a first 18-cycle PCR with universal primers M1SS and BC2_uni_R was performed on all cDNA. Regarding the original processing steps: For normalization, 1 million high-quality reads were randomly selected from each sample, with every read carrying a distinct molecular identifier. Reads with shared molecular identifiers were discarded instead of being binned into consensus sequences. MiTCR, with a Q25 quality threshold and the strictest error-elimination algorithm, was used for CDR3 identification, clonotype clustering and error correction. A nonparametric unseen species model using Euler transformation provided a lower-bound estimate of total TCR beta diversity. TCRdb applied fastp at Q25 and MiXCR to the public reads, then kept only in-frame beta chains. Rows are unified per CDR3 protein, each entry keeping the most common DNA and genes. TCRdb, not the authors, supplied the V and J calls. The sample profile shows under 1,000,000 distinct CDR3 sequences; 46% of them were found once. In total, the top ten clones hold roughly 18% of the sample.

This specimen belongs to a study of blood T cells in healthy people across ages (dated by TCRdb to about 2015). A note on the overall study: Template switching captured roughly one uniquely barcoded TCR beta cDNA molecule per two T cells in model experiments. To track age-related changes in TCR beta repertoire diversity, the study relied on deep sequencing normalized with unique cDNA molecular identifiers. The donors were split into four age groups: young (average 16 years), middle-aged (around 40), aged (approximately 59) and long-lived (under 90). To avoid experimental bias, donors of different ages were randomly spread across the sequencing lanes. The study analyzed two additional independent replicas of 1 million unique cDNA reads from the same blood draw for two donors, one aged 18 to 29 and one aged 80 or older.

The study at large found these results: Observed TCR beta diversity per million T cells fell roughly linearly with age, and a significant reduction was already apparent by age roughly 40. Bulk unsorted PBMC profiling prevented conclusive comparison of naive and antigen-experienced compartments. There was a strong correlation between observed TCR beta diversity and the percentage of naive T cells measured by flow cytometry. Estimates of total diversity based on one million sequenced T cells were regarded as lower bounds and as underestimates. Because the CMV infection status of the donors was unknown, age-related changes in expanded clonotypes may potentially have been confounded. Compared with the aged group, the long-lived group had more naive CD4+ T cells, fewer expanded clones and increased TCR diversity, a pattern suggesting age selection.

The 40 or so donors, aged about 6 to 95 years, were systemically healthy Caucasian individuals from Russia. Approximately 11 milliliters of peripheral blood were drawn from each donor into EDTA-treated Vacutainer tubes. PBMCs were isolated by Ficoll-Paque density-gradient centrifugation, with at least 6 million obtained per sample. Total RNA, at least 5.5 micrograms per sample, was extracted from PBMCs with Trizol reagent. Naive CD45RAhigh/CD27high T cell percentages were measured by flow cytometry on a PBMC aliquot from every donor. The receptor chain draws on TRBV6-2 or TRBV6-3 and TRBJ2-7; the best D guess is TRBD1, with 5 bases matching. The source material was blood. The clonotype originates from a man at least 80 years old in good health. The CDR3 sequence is CASRDIDYEQYF. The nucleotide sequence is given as TGTGCCAGCAGGGACATAGATTACGAGCAGTACTTC.